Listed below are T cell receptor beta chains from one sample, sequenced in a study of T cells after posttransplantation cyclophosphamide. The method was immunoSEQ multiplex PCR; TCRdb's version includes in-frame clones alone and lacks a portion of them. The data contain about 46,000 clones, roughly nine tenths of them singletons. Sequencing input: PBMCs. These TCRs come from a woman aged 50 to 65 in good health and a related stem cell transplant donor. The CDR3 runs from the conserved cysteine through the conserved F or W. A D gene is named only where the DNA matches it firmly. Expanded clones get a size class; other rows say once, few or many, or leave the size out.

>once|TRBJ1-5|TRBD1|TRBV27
TGTGCCAGCAGTCGCCTGGGGACAGGGACCCAACAGCCCCAGCATTTT
CASSRLGTGTQQPQHF
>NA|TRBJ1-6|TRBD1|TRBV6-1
TGTGCCAGTAGAGGGACAGGGTCCTCACCCCTCCACTTT
CASRGTGSSPLHF
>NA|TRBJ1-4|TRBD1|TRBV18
TGTGCCAGCTCACAGACCACCATCGGGACAGGGGATTCGGGTAATGAAAAACTGTTTTTT
CASSQTTIGTGDSGNEKLFF
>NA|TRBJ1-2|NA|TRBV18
TGTGCCAGCTCCCCCCCCACCAGGGTTGGCTACACCTTC
CASSPPTRVGYTF
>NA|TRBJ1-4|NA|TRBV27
TGTGCCAGCAGTCGCGTGGGACTCAATGAAAAACTGTTTTTT
CASSRVGLNEKLFF
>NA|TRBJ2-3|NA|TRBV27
TGTGCCAGCAGGGATTTTGAGTTAGCGAGTGATACGCAGTATTTT
CASRDFELASDTQYF
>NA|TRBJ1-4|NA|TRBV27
TGTGCCAGTAGGGGAATCGGAGATGAAAAACTGTTTTTT
CASRGIGDEKLFF
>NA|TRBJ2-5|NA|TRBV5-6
TGTGCCAGCAGCTCGGACAGAGGGGGGACCCAGTACTTC
CASSSDRGGTQYF
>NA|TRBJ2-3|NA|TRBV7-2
TGTGCCAGCAGCTTAGTGACTAGAAATACGCAGTATTTT
CASSLVTRNTQYF
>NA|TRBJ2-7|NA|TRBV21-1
TGTGCCAGCAGCCGGGCGGCAGGGAGGGAGGGAAAGACCTACGAGCAGTACTTC
CASSRAAGREGKTYEQYF
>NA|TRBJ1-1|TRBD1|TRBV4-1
TGCGCCAGCAGCCAAGTGGAGGGGGCGCGGGGTGAAGCTTTCTTT
CASSQVEGARGEAFF
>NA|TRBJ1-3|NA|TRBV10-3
TGTGCCATCAGTGCTAAGGGGCAAGGATCTGGAAACACCATATATTTT
CAISAKGQGSGNTIYF
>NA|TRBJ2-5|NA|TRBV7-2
TGTGCCAGCAGCTTATCTTCGGCTGGAGCCCAGTACTTC
CASSLSSAGAQYF
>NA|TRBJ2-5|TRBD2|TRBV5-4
TGTGCCAGCGGTCTGCGGGGGCAAGAGACCCAGTACTTC
CASGLRGQETQYF
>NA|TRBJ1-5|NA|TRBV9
TGTGCCAGCAGCGTGGGGGGAGGGCGCGGCAATCAGCCCCAGCATTTT
CASSVGGGRGNQPQHF
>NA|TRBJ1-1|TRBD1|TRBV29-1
TGCAGCGGCTCAGGGGGCAACACTGAAGCTTTCTTT
CSGSGGNTEAFF
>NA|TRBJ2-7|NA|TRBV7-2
TGTGCCAGCAGCTTAGGCAACCTGCAAGCCTCCTACGAGCAGTACTTC
CASSLGNLQASYEQYF
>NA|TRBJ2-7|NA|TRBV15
TGTGCCACCAGCAGAGATCGGGTGGCGCAAAGCTCCTACGAGCAGTACTTC
CATSRDRVAQSSYEQYF
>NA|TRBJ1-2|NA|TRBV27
TGTGCCAGCACCCAACCCGGGACTTCTTATGGCTACACCTTC
CASTQPGTSYGYTF
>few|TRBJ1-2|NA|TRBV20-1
TGCAGTGCTCGGGCGGGGGGGGAACCCTTC
CSARAGGEPF
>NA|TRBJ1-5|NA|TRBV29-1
TGCAGCGTTGAGGGGGCTTGTCAGCCCCAGCATTTT
CSVEGACQPQHF
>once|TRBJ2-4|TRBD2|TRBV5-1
TGCGCCAGCAGCCAGCCGGGACTAGCGGGAGGGGGGGGCGGAAACATTCAGTACTTC
CASSQPGLAGGGGGNIQYF
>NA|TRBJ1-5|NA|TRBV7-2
TGTGCCAGCAGCTTAGGGGGGCGGCGAAATCAGCCCCAGCATTTT
CASSLGGRRNQPQHF
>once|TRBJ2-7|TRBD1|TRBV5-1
TGCGCCAGCAGCTTGGCCTTGTTGGGACAGTCCTCCTACGAGCAGTACTTC
CASSLALLGQSSYEQYF
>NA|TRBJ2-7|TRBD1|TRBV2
TGTGCCAGCACCAGTACAGGGGTCATCTCCTACGAGCAGTACTTC
CASTSTGVISYEQYF
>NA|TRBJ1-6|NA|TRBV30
TGTGCCTGGAGTCCGGTCACTAATTCACCCCTCCACTTT
CAWSPVTNSPLHF
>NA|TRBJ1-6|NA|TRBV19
TGTGCCAGTAGTATAGCGGGGGTAAGGAATTCACCCCTCCACTTT
CASSIAGVRNSPLHF
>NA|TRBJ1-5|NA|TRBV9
TGTGCCAGCAGCGTAGGGACCGGGGGGCAGCCCCAGCATTTT
CASSVGTGGQPQHF
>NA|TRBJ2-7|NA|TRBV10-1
TGCGCCAGCAGTGATGAGGGCTACGAGCAGTACTTC
CASSDEGYEQYF
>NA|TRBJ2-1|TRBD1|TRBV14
TGTGCCAGCAGCCAAGATTTTGGCGAGGGGGCCCTCAATGAGCAGTTCTTC
CASSQDFGEGALNEQFF
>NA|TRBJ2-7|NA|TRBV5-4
TGTGCCAGCAGCCGGCAACCTAACAGTGGCTCCTACGAGCAGTACTTC
CASSRQPNSGSYEQYF
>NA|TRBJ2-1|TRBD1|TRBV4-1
TGCGCCAGCAGCCAAGACGAGACAGGGAATGAGCAGTTCTTC
CASSQDETGNEQFF
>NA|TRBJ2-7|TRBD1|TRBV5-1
TGCGCCAGCAGCTATAGGGACAGGGCGAGAGACGAGCAGTACTTC
CASSYRDRARDEQYF
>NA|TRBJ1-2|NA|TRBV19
TGTGCCAGTAGTACCCCCGGACGACCGGGAAACTATGGCTACACCTTC
CASSTPGRPGNYGYTF
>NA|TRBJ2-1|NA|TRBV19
TGTGCCAGTAGTCCGACGACTAGCTCCTACAATGAGCAGTTCTTC
CASSPTTSSYNEQFF
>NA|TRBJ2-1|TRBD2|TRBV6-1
TGTGCCAGCAGTGACCTTTCCCCGGGACTAGCGGGAGTAAGCAATGAGCAGTTCTTC
CASSDLSPGLAGVSNEQFF
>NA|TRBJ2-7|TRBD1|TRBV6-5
TGTGCCAGCAGTTACGAGGGGGCCACCTACGAGCAGTACTTC
CASSYEGATYEQYF